This TCR beta chain was recovered during a study of cytomegalovirus exposure and HLA in healthy donors. Study-wide results and limits: The study assumed roughly uniform donor sequencing depth for presence/absence analyses.

Amplification used 60 Vbeta primers and 13 Jbeta primers. Original analysis: In a later analysis, of 79 million or so unique beta chains, roughly 10 million appeared in at least two donors. Sequencing was performed with immunoSEQ multiplex PCR; in TCRdb, only in-frame clones are kept and a portion is missing. V, J and clone size are those of that table, while D and trimming were read from the DNA. The sample has 150,000 to 250,000 clones; 85% are singletons. On this clone itself: As yet, its antigen is unknown.

Germline loops: CDR1 MNHNS, CDR2 SASEGT. CDR3 length: 16 amino acids. Trimming cost V 3 bases and J 7 bases; bases outside gene matches: 5. Sequenced input: PBMCs. The chain recombines TRBV6-1 with TRBJ1-6; 11 positions match TRBD1. The sequence derives from a woman aged 45 to 65 in good health and CMV-seronegative. The CDR3 DNA is TGTGCCAGCAGTGAGGGACAGGGGGTTCTAAATTCACCCCTCCACTTT. Translation gives CASSEGQGVLNSPLHF.